The following is a TCR beta chain sequence with its context. It was with 60 Vbeta and 13 Jbeta primers that the PCR ran. Data came from immunoSEQ multiplex PCR; TCRdb stores just in-frame clones and leaves some out. This table holds around 280,000 clones, approximately 90% found once. The data were obtained in a study of cytomegalovirus exposure and HLA in healthy donors. Each donor was nominally healthy when sampled (though unrecorded immune exposures were likely). The CDR3 has 12 residues. CDR1 SGDLS and CDR2 YYNGEE come from the germline V gene. V lost 0 bases, J lost 4 bases, and 3 bases lay in between.

J is TRBJ2-3 and V is TRBV9; no clear D gene. The material sequenced was PBMCs. This sequence was found in a woman younger than 35 in good health and CMV-seronegative. The CDR3 loop is CASSVAADTQYF. DNA of the CDR3: TGTGCCAGCAGCGTAGCTGCAGATACGCAGTATTTT.